This is a list of T cell receptor beta chains from one sample in a study of shared clonotypes between healthy human individuals. Only in-frame clones appear in the TCRdb table, and some are missing; sequencing was by immunoSEQ multiplex PCR. The table has about 580,000 clones, roughly 98% seen once. The sequencing sample was made of naive CD8+ T cells sorted from blood. Receptors were obtained from a man aged 30 to 39 in good health. Each CDR3 is given with its conserved first and last residue. D genes are given only for firm matches. Clone size appears in some rows only: once, few, many, or a class for an expanded clone.

TRBV7-9	-	-	TRBJ2-2	13	TGTGCCAGCAGCTTAAGTGGTGACGGGGAGCTGTTTTTT	CASSLSGDGELFF
TRBV6-5	-	once	TRBJ1-5	14	TGTGCCAGCAGTTACTCTATGAACAATCAGCCCCAGCATTTT	CASSYSMNNQPQHF
TRBV9	-	-	TRBJ2-3	17	TGTGCCAGCAGCATCCTCCTGGCGTCCCCAGACACAGATACGCAGTATTTT	CASSILLASPDTDTQYF
TRBV7-9	-	-	TRBJ2-2	17	TGTGCCAGCAGCTTGGGACGGGGTCGAGGGAACACCGGGGAGCTGTTTTTT	CASSLGRGRGNTGELFF
TRBV2	-	-	TRBJ1-5	14	TGTGCCAGCAGTAGTCACCTTAGCAATCAGCCCCAGCATTTT	CASSSHLSNQPQHF
TRBV4-2	-	once	TRBJ1-1	15	TGTGCCAGCAGCCAAGTACCCCAGGGTATGTCTGAAGCTTTCTTT	CASSQVPQGMSEAFF
TRBV7-9	TRBD1	-	TRBJ2-7	14	TGTGCCAGCAGCCGACAGGGTTTCTCCTACGAGCAGTACTTC	CASSRQGFSYEQYF
TRBV7-9	TRBD2	-	TRBJ2-1	15	TGTGCCAGCAGCTTAATTGCGGGAGGGCAGGTTGAGCAGTTCTTC	CASSLIAGGQVEQFF
TRBV2	-	once	TRBJ2-1	15	TGTGCCAGCAGTGACCGGGACCTCCCCGGGGATGAGCAGTTCTTC	CASSDRDLPGDEQFF
TRBV21-1	-	-	TRBJ2-3	15	TGTGCCAGCGTCCCTTGCAGGGGAGTAACAGATACGCAGTATTTT	CASVPCRGVTDTQYF
TRBV4-1	-	-	TRBJ1-2	11	TGCGCCAGCAGCCAAGGACGGGGCTACACCTTC	CASSQGRGYTF
TRBV27	-	-	TRBJ2-1	17	TGTGCCAGCAGTTCTCGTCTGAGCGGAGTCCCTTCACTTGAGCAGTTCTTC	CASSSRLSGVPSLEQFF
TRBV27	-	-	TRBJ2-5	12	TGTGCCAGCAGTTCGGCCCAAGAGACCCAGTACTTC	CASSSAQETQYF
TRBV18	-	-	TRBJ1-1	14	TGTGCCAGCTCACCGCCTGGAGGGGCCCCTGAAGCTTTCTTT	CASSPPGGAPEAFF
TRBV4-3	TRBD2	-	TRBJ2-7	16	TGCGCCAGCAGCCCATCCCCACTAGCGGGAGCCTACGAGCAGTACTTC	CASSPSPLAGAYEQYF
TRBV2	TRBD1	-	TRBJ2-7	15	TGTGCCAGCAATCTCCTCCGGGACAGCTCCTACGAGCAGTACTTC	CASNLLRDSSYEQYF
TRBV4-1	TRBD2	-	TRBJ2-7	16	TGCGCCAGCAGCCTTATTCTAGCGGGACTATCCTACGAGCAGTACTTC	CASSLILAGLSYEQYF
TRBV6-1	TRBD2	-	TRBJ2-3	17	TGTGCCAGCAGTGAGATGGGTCGACTAGCGGGCCTAGATACGCAGTATTTT	CASSEMGRLAGLDTQYF
TRBV7-9	TRBD1	-	TRBJ1-1	15	TGTGCCAGCAGGCTGACCGGGACAGGGCACACTGAAGCTTTCTTT	CASRLTGTGHTEAFF
TRBV27	-	-	TRBJ2-5	16	TGTGCCAGCAGCCCTCTGGGGGTTTCGTTGTTGGAGACCCAGTACTTC	CASSPLGVSLLETQYF
TRBV2	-	-	TRBJ2-1	15	TGTGCCAGCAACCGAGGTCAGAGCTCCTACAATGAGCAGTTCTTC	CASNRGQSSYNEQFF
TRBV5-1	-	-	TRBJ2-1	15	TGCGCCAGCAGCTTGGTTAGCCCGCTAGGCAATGAGCAGTTCTTC	CASSLVSPLGNEQFF
TRBV5-1	TRBD2	-	TRBJ2-3	16	TGCGCCAGCAGCATTGGACTAGCGGGAGCAACCGATACGCAGTATTTT	CASSIGLAGATDTQYF
TRBV5-1	-	once	TRBJ2-1	15	TGCGCCAGCAGCTTGGAGGGACCGAAGGCGGGTGAGCAGTTCTTC	CASSLEGPKAGEQFF
TRBV6-1	-	-	TRBJ2-5	12	TGTGCCAGCAGTGAACTTGAAGAGACCCAGTACTTC	CASSELEETQYF
TRBV29-1	-	-	TRBJ1-2	14	TGCAGCGTTATGACGGTCTCTGAACTCCTTGGCTACACCTTC	CSVMTVSELLGYTF
TRBV27	-	-	TRBJ2-1	16	TGTGCCAGCGCCAACCTAGCTCCCAGCTCCTACAATGAGCAGTTCTTC	CASANLAPSSYNEQFF
TRBV7-9	TRBD2	-	TRBJ2-1	14	TGTGCCAGCAGCTGGACTAGCGGTACATGGGAGCAGTTCTTC	CASSWTSGTWEQFF
TRBV7-9	-	-	TRBJ2-3	16	TGTGCCAGCAGCTCCCAGGTTCTGGGGGAAGGAGATACGCAGTATTTT	CASSSQVLGEGDTQYF
TRBV27	-	-	TRBJ2-3	15	TGTGCCAGCAGTACTCTGACAAAGCCTACAGATACGCAGTATTTT	CASSTLTKPTDTQYF
TRBV7-9	TRBD2	-	TRBJ2-3	14	TGTGCCAGCAGGCAAGGCGGGAGTTCGGGTACGCAGTATTTT	CASRQGGSSGTQYF
TRBV11-3	TRBD1	once	TRBJ2-2	15	TGTGCCAGCAAGTTCGGGACAGGGGTTACCGGGGAGCTGTTTTTT	CASKFGTGVTGELFF
TRBV6-5	-	-	TRBJ2-1	11	TGTGCCAGCAGTTACGGGTATGAGCAGTTCTTC	CASSYGYEQFF
TRBV5-1	-	-	TRBJ1-2	11	TGCGCCAGCAGCGCCGGGGATGGCTACACCTTC	CASSAGDGYTF
TRBV5-6	TRBD2	-	TRBJ2-1	16	TGTGCCAGCAACCGGCGACTAGCGCTAGGGTACAATGAGCAGTTCTTC	CASNRRLALGYNEQFF
TRBV27	TRBD1	once	TRBJ2-7	11	TGTGCCACAAGGACAGGGTTCGAGCAGTACTTC	CATRTGFEQYF
TRBV9	-	-	TRBJ1-1	14	TGTGCCAGCAGCCCAGGGGATTTGGACACTGAAGCTTTCTTT	CASSPGDLDTEAFF